This is a list of T cell receptor beta chains from one sample in a study of response to subunit inactivated influenza vaccine. MiXCR was run by TCRdb on the RT-PCR reads, yielding one entry per CDR3 protein. The sample yields about 700,000 distinct CDR3 sequences, 12% to 15% seen once. This material consisted of PBMCs from blood, taken around 15 days before vaccination. The receptors shown here come from a man between 50 and 59 years old who received an inactivated influenza vaccine. Each CDR3 is given with its conserved first and last residue. The D gene is left open where the match is weak. Rows give clone size only sometimes, using once, few, many, or a class for an expanded clone.

clone_size j_call v_call d_call cdr3_aa cdr3_nt
many TRBJ2-3 TRBV12-3/TRBV12-4 TRBD1 CASSFSSGQGFASQYF TGTGCCAGCAGTTTTTCGTCGGGACAGGGGTTCGCGTCGCAGTATTTT
NA TRBJ2-1 TRBV9 TRBD2 CASSVDSRGRAYNEQFF TGTGCCAGCAGCGTTGATAGTCGCGGGAGGGCCTACAATGAGCAGTTCTTC
NA TRBJ1-5 TRBV7-2 NA CASSLGPGIGNQPQHF TGTGCCAGCAGCTTAGGCCCAGGGATCGGCAATCAGCCCCAGCATTTT
NA TRBJ1-2 TRBV6-5 NA CASSYTSTNYGYTF TGTGCCAGCAGTTACACAAGCACCAACTATGGCTACACCTTC
few TRBJ2-7 TRBV6-2/TRBV6-3 NA CASSSTISHEQYF TGTGCCAGCAGTTCCACTATCTCTCACGAGCAGTACTTC
NA TRBJ2-7 TRBV28 TRBD1 CASRAPRGNSYEQYF TGTGCCAGCAGAGCCCCCAGGGGGAACTCCTACGAGCAGTACTTC
few TRBJ2-5 TRBV10-3 NA CAISGDGETQYF TGTGCCATCAGTGGCGACGGAGAGACCCAGTACTTC
few TRBJ2-5 TRBV6-1 TRBD2 CASGPTSTETQYF TGTGCCAGCGGTCCGACTAGCACCGAGACCCAGTACTTC
NA TRBJ2-6 TRBV30 NA CAWRELSGANVLTF TGTGCCTGGAGGGAGTTATCTGGGGCCAACGTCCTGACTTTC
few TRBJ2-2 TRBV10-2 TRBD2 CASLGLAGGELFF TGCGCCAGCCTTGGACTAGCCGGCGGGGAGCTGTTTTTT
few TRBJ2-7 TRBV5-6 TRBD1 CASETPPGQSSYEQYF TGTGCCAGCGAGACCCCCCCGGGACAGAGCTCCTACGAGCAGTACTTC
few TRBJ2-1 TRBV20-1 NA CSARDRRGAYNEQFF TGCAGTGCTAGAGATCGGAGGGGGGCCTACAATGAGCAGTTCTTC
NA TRBJ2-7 TRBV12-3/TRBV12-4 NA CASSTGTSPYEQYF TGTGCCAGCAGCACCGGGACCTCCCCCTACGAGCAGTACTTC
NA TRBJ2-2 TRBV5-1 NA CASSLAYRVGTGELFF TGCGCCAGCAGCTTGGCCTACAGGGTAGGCACCGGGGAGCTGTTTTTT
few TRBJ2-2 TRBV5-6 NA CASSTARELFF TGTGCCAGCAGCACTGCCAGGGAGCTGTTTTTT
few TRBJ2-3 TRBV4-2 TRBD2 CASSQVSLRENTDTQYF TGTGCCAGCAGCCAAGTAAGCTTGCGGGAGAACACAGATACGCAGTATTTT
few TRBJ2-1 TRBV5-1 TRBD1 CASSPGQGARQFF TGCGCCAGCAGCCCGGGACAGGGGGCTCGGCAGTTCTTC
few TRBJ2-7 TRBV3-1 NA CASSQNRIDFAEQYF TGTGCCAGCAGCCAAAACAGGATCGATTTCGCCGAGCAGTACTTC
NA TRBJ2-5 TRBV11-1 NA CASTPGARETQYF TGTGCCAGCACCCCCGGGGCCCGGGAGACCCAGTACTTC
NA TRBJ2-7 TRBV2 NA CASRGDTEYEQYF TGTGCCAGCAGGGGGGACACCGAATACGAGCAGTACTTC
few TRBJ1-1 TRBV20-1 NA CSARVEAGGILGTEAFF TGCAGTGCTAGAGTCGAAGCTGGGGGGATTTTGGGAACTGAAGCTTTCTTT
few TRBJ2-2 TRBV27 TRBD2 CASSLGLAGGPNGELFF TGTGCCAGCAGTCTGGGACTAGCGGGAGGGCCTAACGGGGAGCTGTTTTTT
NA TRBJ1-2 TRBV20-1 NA CSARDINQYGYTF TGCAGTGCTAGAGATATTAACCAGTATGGCTACACCTTC
many TRBJ1-4 TRBV5-1 NA CASSLFRGADEKLFF TGCGCCAGCAGCTTGTTCAGGGGCGCCGATGAAAAACTGTTTTTT
few TRBJ2-7 TRBV5-1 TRBD2 CASSSPGLRAGEQYF TGCGCCAGCAGCTCACCGGGACTACGAGCTGGAGAGCAGTACTTC
NA TRBJ2-7 TRBV7-9 TRBD1 CASGQGALVYEQYF TGTGCCAGCGGACAGGGGGCTCTGGTCTACGAGCAGTACTTC
NA TRBJ2-1 TRBV28 NA CASSERSEQFF TGTGCCAGCAGCGAGAGGAGTGAGCAGTTCTTC
NA TRBJ1-5 TRBV12-3/TRBV12-4 TRBD1 CASTLDRGFFNPQHF TGTGCCAGCACTCTGGACAGGGGATTCTTTAATCCCCAGCATTTT
many TRBJ2-5 TRBV25-1 NA CASSDAWGAQETQYF TGTGCCAGCAGTGATGCTTGGGGGGCTCAAGAGACCCAGTACTTC
NA TRBJ2-2 TRBV6-1 TRBD2 CASRRLAGAPSLYAGELFF TGTGCCAGCCGCCGACTAGCGGGGGCGCCGAGTCTCTACGCCGGGGAGCTGTTTTTT
few TRBJ2-6 TRBV2 NA CASSEWVTGANVLTF TGTGCCAGCAGTGAATGGGTTACTGGGGCCAACGTCCTGACTTTC
few TRBJ2-5 TRBV7-8 NA CASSLVPGVLQETQYF TGTGCCAGCAGCTTAGTCCCCGGCGTCCTTCAAGAGACCCAGTACTTC
few TRBJ2-3 TRBV4-3 TRBD2 CASSESGRVSNTQYF TGCGCCAGCAGCGAGAGCGGGAGGGTTTCAAATACGCAGTATTTT
many TRBJ1-2 TRBV28 NA CASSFGQLYGYTF TGTGCCAGCAGTTTCGGACAGCTCTATGGCTACACCTTC
many TRBJ2-3 TRBV9 TRBD2 CASSLRTSGTDTQYF TGTGCCAGCAGCCTACGGACTAGCGGCACAGATACGCAGTATTTT
few TRBJ1-5 TRBV5-5 TRBD1 CASSFARGNQPQHF TGTGCCAGCAGCTTCGCCAGGGGGAATCAGCCCCAGCATTTT
NA TRBJ2-5 TRBV7-9 NA CASSLPTGNQETQYF TGTGCCAGCAGCCTTCCAACAGGGAACCAAGAGACCCAGTACTTC
few TRBJ2-7 TRBV29-1 NA CSVEFSGYEQYF TGCAGCGTGGAGTTTAGCGGCTACGAGCAGTACTTC
NA TRBJ2-2 TRBV2 NA CASNPTDNTGELFF TGTGCCAGCAACCCGACGGATAACACCGGGGAGCTGTTTTTT
NA TRBJ2-7 TRBV5-6 NA CASSSMGAYEQYF TGTGCCAGCAGCTCAATGGGGGCCTACGAGCAGTACTTC
NA TRBJ2-7 TRBV7-2 TRBD1 CASSGQGSRYEQYF TGTGCCAGCAGCGGACAGGGTAGTAGGTACGAGCAGTACTTC
NA TRBJ1-2 TRBV2 NA CASSYSRKDGNYGYTF TGTGCCAGCAGCTACTCAAGAAAGGACGGCAACTATGGCTACACCTTC
few TRBJ2-7 TRBV20-1 NA CSASPRGSSYEQYF TGCAGTGCTAGCCCCCGGGGGAGCTCCTACGAGCAGTACTTC
NA TRBJ2-7 TRBV7-8 TRBD1 CASSPRIGQGKADEQYF TGTGCCAGCAGCCCCCGGATAGGACAGGGGAAGGCTGACGAGCAGTACTTC
many TRBJ2-1 TRBV7-9 TRBD2 CASGLGGRPDEQFF TGTGCCAGCGGTTTGGGAGGGAGGCCGGATGAGCAGTTCTTC
few TRBJ2-3 TRBV24-1 TRBD2 CATSNGLAGETDTQYF TGTGCCACCAGTAACGGACTAGCGGGGGAAACAGATACGCAGTATTTT
NA TRBJ2-7 TRBV20-1 NA CSARIIEFGSRGFDEQYF TGCAGTGCTAGAATAATAGAGTTCGGGAGCAGGGGATTCGACGAGCAGTACTTC
NA TRBJ2-7 TRBV10-2 TRBD2 CASSESLAGRYEQYF TGCGCCAGCAGTGAGAGTCTAGCGGGGCGATACGAGCAGTACTTC
many TRBJ2-2 TRBV4-3 NA CASSQVAVTGELFF TGCGCCAGCAGCCAAGTAGCCGTCACCGGGGAGCTGTTTTTT
NA TRBJ2-3 TRBV7-9 NA CASSSMGDTQYF TGTGCCAGCAGCTCGATGGGGGATACGCAGTATTTT